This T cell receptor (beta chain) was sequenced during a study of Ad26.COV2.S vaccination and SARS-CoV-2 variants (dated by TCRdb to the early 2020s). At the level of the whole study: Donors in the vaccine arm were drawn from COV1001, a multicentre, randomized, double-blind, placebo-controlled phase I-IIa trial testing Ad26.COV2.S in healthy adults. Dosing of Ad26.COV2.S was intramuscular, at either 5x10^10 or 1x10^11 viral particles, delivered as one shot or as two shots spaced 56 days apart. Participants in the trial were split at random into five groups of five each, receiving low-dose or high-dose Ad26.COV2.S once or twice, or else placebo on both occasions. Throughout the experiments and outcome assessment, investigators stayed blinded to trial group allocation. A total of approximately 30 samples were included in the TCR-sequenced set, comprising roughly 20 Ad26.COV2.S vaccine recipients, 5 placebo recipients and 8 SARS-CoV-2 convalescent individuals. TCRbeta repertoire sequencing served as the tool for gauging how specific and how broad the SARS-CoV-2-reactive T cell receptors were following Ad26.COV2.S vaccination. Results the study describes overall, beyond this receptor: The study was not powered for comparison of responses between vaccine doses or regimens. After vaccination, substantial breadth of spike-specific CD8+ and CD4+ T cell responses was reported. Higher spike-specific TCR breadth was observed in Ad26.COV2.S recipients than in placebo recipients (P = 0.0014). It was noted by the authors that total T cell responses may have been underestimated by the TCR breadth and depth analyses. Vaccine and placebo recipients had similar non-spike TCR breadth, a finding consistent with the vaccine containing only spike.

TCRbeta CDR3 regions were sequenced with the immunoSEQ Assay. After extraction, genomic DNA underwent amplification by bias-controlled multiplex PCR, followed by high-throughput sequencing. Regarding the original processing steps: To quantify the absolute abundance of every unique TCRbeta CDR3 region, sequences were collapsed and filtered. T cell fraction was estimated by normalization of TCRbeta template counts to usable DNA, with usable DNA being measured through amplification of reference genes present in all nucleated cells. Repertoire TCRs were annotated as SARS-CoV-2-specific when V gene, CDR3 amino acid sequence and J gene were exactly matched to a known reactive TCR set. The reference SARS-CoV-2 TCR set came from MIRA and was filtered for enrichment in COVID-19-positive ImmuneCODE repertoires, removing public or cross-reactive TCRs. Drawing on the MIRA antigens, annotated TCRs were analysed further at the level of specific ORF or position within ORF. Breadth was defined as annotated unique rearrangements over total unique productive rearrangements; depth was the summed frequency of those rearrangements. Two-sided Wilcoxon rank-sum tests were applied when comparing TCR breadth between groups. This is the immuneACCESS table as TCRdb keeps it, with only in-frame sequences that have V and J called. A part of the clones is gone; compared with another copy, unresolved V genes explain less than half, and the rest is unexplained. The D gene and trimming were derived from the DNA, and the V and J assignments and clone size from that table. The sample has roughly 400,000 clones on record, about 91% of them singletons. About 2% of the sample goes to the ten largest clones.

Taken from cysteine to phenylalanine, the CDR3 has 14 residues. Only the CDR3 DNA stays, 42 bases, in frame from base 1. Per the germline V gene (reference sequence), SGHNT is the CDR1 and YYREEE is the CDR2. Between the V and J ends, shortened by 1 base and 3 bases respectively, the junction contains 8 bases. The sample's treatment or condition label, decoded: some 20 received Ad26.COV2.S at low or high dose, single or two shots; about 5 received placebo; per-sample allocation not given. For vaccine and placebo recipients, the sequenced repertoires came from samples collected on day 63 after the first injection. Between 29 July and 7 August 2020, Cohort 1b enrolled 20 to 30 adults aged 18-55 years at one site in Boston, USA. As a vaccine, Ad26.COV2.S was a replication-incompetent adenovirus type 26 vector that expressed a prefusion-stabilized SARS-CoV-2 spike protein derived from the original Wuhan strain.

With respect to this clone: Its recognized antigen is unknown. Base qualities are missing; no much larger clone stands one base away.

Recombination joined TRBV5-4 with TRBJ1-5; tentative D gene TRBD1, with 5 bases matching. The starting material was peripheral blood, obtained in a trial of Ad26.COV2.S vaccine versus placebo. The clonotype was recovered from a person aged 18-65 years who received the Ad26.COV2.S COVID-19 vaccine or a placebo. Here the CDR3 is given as CASSLSGSNQPQHF. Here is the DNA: TGTGCCAGCAGCTTGTCAGGGTCCAATCAGCCCCAGCATTTT.